This TCR beta chain was identified in a study of T cell responses to AZD1222 COVID-19 vaccine. Findings of the study overall: Regions 160-218 and 743-854 held dominance among vaccine-associated CD4 TCRs, which spanned spike. Spike-specific TCR breadth and depth rose after two AZD1222 doses. Possibly, clonal diversity was underestimated; donors were largely white British and included more females.

The germline V and J ends were trimmed by 5 bases and 0 bases, with 11 bases remaining between them. Germline V CDR1 and CDR2: MNHEY, SVGAGI. This CDR3 has 15 residues. Concerning this clone itself: Its cognate antigen is unknown.

Some clones are missing from TCRdb's copy, which holds only in-frame ones; the method was immunoSEQ multiplex PCR. The sample lists around 78,000 clones, about 82% occurring once. The chain couples TRBV6-5 to TRBJ1-3; D not certain. The clonotype comes from an adult in good health. The sample here was peripheral blood, taken on day 0 of AZD1222 vaccination. CDR3 sequence: CASSTAGSSGNTIYF. The CDR3 DNA reads as TGTGCCAGCAGTACCGCCGGGTCCTCTGGAAACACCATATATTTT.